A selection of T cell receptor beta chains follows, all from one sample in a study of blood T cell repertoires in COVID-19. Produced via immunoSEQ multiplex PCR; TCRdb's table is partial and in-frame only. The profile shows 150,000 to 200,000 clones, approximately 86% of them singletons. Sequencing was done on a sample of peripheral blood. These receptors were collected from a man in his 60s with acute or convalescent COVID-19. Each CDR3 is given with its conserved first and last residue. Each record gives: clone size, V gene, D gene, CDR3 length, J gene, CDR3 DNA, CDR3 protein. D genes are given only for firm matches. Expanded clones are given a class, and other clones once, few, many or no size at all.

size: -
V: TRBV29-1
D: -
length: 13
J: TRBJ1-5
DNA: TGCAGCGTACAAACAGGGACCAATCAGCCCCAGCATTTT
CDR3: CSVQTGTNQPQHF

size: -
V: TRBV7-3
D: TRBD1
length: 17
J: TRBJ1-1
DNA: TGTGCCAGCAAAACAGCCCCCGGACAGGGTGGGAACACTGAAGCTTTCTTT
CDR3: CASKTAPGQGGNTEAFF

size: -
V: TRBV4-1
D: TRBD1
length: 17
J: TRBJ1-1
DNA: TGCGCCAGCAGCCAGTCTCCGGGACAGGGCTTGAGCACTGAAGCTTTCTTT
CDR3: CASSQSPGQGLSTEAFF

size: -
V: TRBV9
D: TRBD1
length: 17
J: TRBJ1-2
DNA: TGTGCCAGCAGCGCCCAGACGGACAGGGGAGCTAACTATGGCTACACCTTC
CDR3: CASSAQTDRGANYGYTF

size: -
V: TRBV5-1
D: -
length: 17
J: TRBJ2-1
DNA: TGCGCCAGCAGCCCCCAGACCCCGGTCGGGTTTTCCAATGAGCAGTTCTTC
CDR3: CASSPQTPVGFSNEQFF

size: -
V: TRBV5-1
D: -
length: 14
J: TRBJ2-5
DNA: TGCGCCAGCACCTCCGGAGAGTTATGGGAGACCCAGTACTTC
CDR3: CASTSGELWETQYF

size: -
V: TRBV5-1
D: -
length: 13
J: TRBJ1-2
DNA: TGCGCCAGCAGCAAAGACAGCTTCTATGGCTACACCTTC
CDR3: CASSKDSFYGYTF

size: many
V: TRBV5-8
D: -
length: 15
J: TRBJ2-7
DNA: TGTGCCAGCAGCCCAGTTAACCCAAGCTCCTACGAGCAGTACTTC
CDR3: CASSPVNPSSYEQYF

size: -
V: TRBV5-4
D: TRBD1
length: 18
J: TRBJ1-1
DNA: TGTGCCAGCAGCCCGCCGAGGGGGCGAGGGGCCATGAACACTGAAGCTTTCTTT
CDR3: CASSPPRGRGAMNTEAFF

size: once
V: TRBV18
D: -
length: 13
J: TRBJ1-1
DNA: TGTGCCAGCTCAGGACAGAAAAACACTGAAGCTTTCTTT
CDR3: CASSGQKNTEAFF

size: -
V: TRBV5-3
D: -
length: 16
J: TRBJ2-7
DNA: TGTGCCAGAAGGATGGGCAGGGGCTCGAGCTCCTACGAGCAGTACTTC
CDR3: CARRMGRGSSSYEQYF

size: -
V: TRBV28
D: TRBD2
length: 15
J: TRBJ2-1
DNA: TGTGCCAGCAGTATTAGCGGGAGTGTCTACAATGAGCAGTTCTTC
CDR3: CASSISGSVYNEQFF

size: -
V: TRBV27
D: -
length: 12
J: TRBJ1-1
DNA: TGTGCCAGCAGCCACGACAGCACTGAAGCTTTCTTT
CDR3: CASSHDSTEAFF

size: -
V: TRBV18
D: -
length: 12
J: TRBJ2-7
DNA: TGTGCCAGCTCGGTCGGCACAGCCGAGCAGTACTTC
CDR3: CASSVGTAEQYF

size: few
V: TRBV27
D: -
length: 14
J: TRBJ2-1
DNA: TGTGCCAGCAGGCAGGGATTCCCCGGCAATGAGCAGTTCTTC
CDR3: CASRQGFPGNEQFF

size: -
V: TRBV7-8
D: -
length: 15
J: TRBJ2-3
DNA: TGTGCCAGCAGCTTGCGGGACAGTACCACAGATACGCAGTATTTT
CDR3: CASSLRDSTTDTQYF

size: -
V: TRBV28
D: TRBD1
length: 16
J: TRBJ1-5
DNA: TGTGCCAGCAGACTTGCAGGACAGGGCGGCAATCAGCCCCAGCATTTT
CDR3: CASRLAGQGGNQPQHF

size: -
V: TRBV12-3/TRBV12-4
D: TRBD1
length: 13
J: TRBJ1-5
DNA: TGTGCCAGCAGTTTAGATCAGGGACAGGGGCGGCATTTT
CDR3: CASSLDQGQGRHF

size: -
V: TRBV9
D: -
length: 13
J: TRBJ2-6
DNA: TGTGCCAGCAGCTCCGCTGGGGCCAACGTCCTGACTTTC
CDR3: CASSSAGANVLTF

size: -
V: TRBV19
D: TRBD1
length: 13
J: TRBJ1-1
DNA: TGTGCCGCTCGAAACAGGGGGAACACTGAAGCTTTCTTT
CDR3: CAARNRGNTEAFF

size: -
V: TRBV7-9
D: -
length: 15
J: TRBJ1-1
DNA: TGTGCCAGCAGCCCGAAATGGACAGCGAACACTGAAGCTTTCTTT
CDR3: CASSPKWTANTEAFF

size: -
V: TRBV6-5
D: TRBD1
length: 13
J: TRBJ1-5
DNA: TGTGCCAGCAGGAGGACAGGGGCCCAGCCCCAGCATTTT
CDR3: CASRRTGAQPQHF

size: -
V: TRBV5-1
D: TRBD2
length: 14
J: TRBJ2-5
DNA: TGCGCCAGCTTTCCGGGGACTAGCGACGGGACCCAGTACTTC
CDR3: CASFPGTSDGTQYF

size: -
V: TRBV6-1
D: TRBD2
length: 15
J: TRBJ2-7
DNA: TGTGCCAGCAGTGAATTAGCGGGAGGGCCCCACGAGCAGTACTTC
CDR3: CASSELAGGPHEQYF

size: -
V: TRBV30
D: TRBD1
length: 16
J: TRBJ1-4
DNA: TGTGCCTGGAGTCCCCCGGGACAGGGGGTTAATGAAAAACTGTTTTTT
CDR3: CAWSPPGQGVNEKLFF

size: -
V: TRBV19
D: -
length: 17
J: TRBJ1-1
DNA: TGTGCCAGTAGTCTCCTGGGGGCAGGGTGGGAGAACACTGAAGCTTTCTTT
CDR3: CASSLLGAGWENTEAFF

size: -
V: TRBV5-6
D: TRBD1
length: 16
J: TRBJ1-4
DNA: TGTGCCAGCAGCCGGGGGACAGCCGCAACTAATGAAAAACTGTTTTTT
CDR3: CASSRGTAATNEKLFF

size: -
V: TRBV19
D: -
length: 15
J: TRBJ2-1
DNA: TGTGCCAGTAGTATAGCGCGGTATTTCGGCAATGAGCAGTTCTTC
CDR3: CASSIARYFGNEQFF

size: -
V: TRBV19
D: TRBD2
length: 12
J: TRBJ2-2
DNA: TGTGCCAGCAGCGGGACTCTCGGGGAGCTGTTTTTT
CDR3: CASSGTLGELFF

size: -
V: TRBV19
D: TRBD1
length: 14
J: TRBJ2-3
DNA: TGTGCCAGTAGTATGGGACAGTTCACAGATACGCAGTATTTT
CDR3: CASSMGQFTDTQYF

size: -
V: TRBV2
D: -
length: 15
J: TRBJ2-3
DNA: TGTGCCAGCAGTTCTAGAACCCTAAGCACAGATACGCAGTATTTT
CDR3: CASSSRTLSTDTQYF

size: -
V: TRBV19
D: -
length: 16
J: TRBJ1-2
DNA: TGTGCCAGTAGTCGGGCGGGGGCAGGTGCTAACTATGGCTACACCTTC
CDR3: CASSRAGAGANYGYTF

size: -
V: TRBV7-9
D: -
length: 14
J: TRBJ1-3
DNA: TGTGCCAGCAGCCTACAGGGCTCTGGAAACACCATATATTTT
CDR3: CASSLQGSGNTIYF

size: -
V: TRBV18
D: -
length: 17
J: TRBJ2-2
DNA: TGTGCCAGCTCCCCCGGGATGGGGAGCACTCCCACCGGGGAGCTGTTTTTT
CDR3: CASSPGMGSTPTGELFF

size: -
V: TRBV3-1/TRBV3-2
D: -
length: 14
J: TRBJ2-7
DNA: TGTGCCAGCAGCCAAGCGGTCAAATCCTACGAGCAGTACTTC
CDR3: CASSQAVKSYEQYF

size: -
V: TRBV5-1
D: -
length: 13
J: TRBJ2-7
DNA: TGCGCCAGCCGCCGGGACACTGTTAACGAGCAGTACTTC
CDR3: CASRRDTVNEQYF

size: -
V: TRBV9
D: -
length: 16
J: TRBJ2-2
DNA: TGTGCCAGCAGCGTCTTAGTGGGAGTCCCCACCGGGGAGCTGTTTTTT
CDR3: CASSVLVGVPTGELFF

size: -
V: TRBV20-1
D: -
length: 11
J: TRBJ1-1
DNA: TGCAGTGCTAGTGATTTCGGTGTTGCTTTCTTT
CDR3: CSASDFGVAFF

size: -
V: TRBV11-2
D: TRBD1
length: 16
J: TRBJ2-2
DNA: TGTGCCAGCAGCCCCATCAGGGGGCCAAACACCGGGGAGCTGTTTTTT
CDR3: CASSPIRGPNTGELFF

size: once
V: TRBV28
D: -
length: 17
J: TRBJ2-6
DNA: TGTGCCAGCAGCCGTACGACCACACAGACTGGGGCCAACGTCCTGACTTTC
CDR3: CASSRTTTQTGANVLTF

size: once
V: TRBV4-2
D: -
length: 12
J: TRBJ2-1
DNA: TGTGCCAGCAGCCAAGAAGGGACTTTCCAGTTCTTC
CDR3: CASSQEGTFQFF

size: -
V: TRBV5-1
D: -
length: 15
J: TRBJ2-3
DNA: TGCGCCAGCAGCTTGGGGGGCGGTAGCACAGATACGCAGTATTTT
CDR3: CASSLGGGSTDTQYF

size: -
V: TRBV5-4
D: TRBD1
length: 15
J: TRBJ2-1
DNA: TGTGCCAGCAGCTTGGCGAGGACAGGGAACTATGAGCAGTTCTTC
CDR3: CASSLARTGNYEQFF

size: once
V: TRBV7-2
D: -
length: 14
J: TRBJ1-5
DNA: TGTGCCAGCAGCTTAGACAGAACCTATCAGCCCCAGCATTTT
CDR3: CASSLDRTYQPQHF

size: -
V: TRBV5-1
D: TRBD2
length: 17
J: TRBJ2-2
DNA: TGCGCCAGCAGCCGCGGGACCGGGACTAGGAACACCGGGGAGCTGTTTTTT
CDR3: CASSRGTGTRNTGELFF

size: -
V: TRBV18
D: TRBD2
length: 16
J: TRBJ2-3
DNA: TGTGCCAGCTCACCATTTACTAGCGGGAGTACAGATACGCAGTATTTT
CDR3: CASSPFTSGSTDTQYF

size: -
V: TRBV19
D: -
length: 13
J: TRBJ2-7
DNA: TGTGCCAGTAGTAGGGGACAAGACTACGAGCAGTACTTC
CDR3: CASSRGQDYEQYF

size: -
V: TRBV19
D: -
length: 15
J: TRBJ2-6
DNA: TGTGCCAGTAGTCCCCTCGGTCTGGGGGCCAACGTCCTGACTTTC
CDR3: CASSPLGLGANVLTF

size: -
V: TRBV7-9
D: -
length: 14
J: TRBJ1-2
DNA: TGTGCCAGCAGCCCCCTACAGGGCTCCTATGGCTACACCTTC
CDR3: CASSPLQGSYGYTF

size: -
V: TRBV5-1
D: TRBD1
length: 18
J: TRBJ1-4
DNA: TGCGCCAGCAGCCCGGGACAGGGAAATATAGCAACTAATGAAAAACTGTTTTTT
CDR3: CASSPGQGNIATNEKLFF

size: -
V: TRBV5-1
D: TRBD1
length: 14
J: TRBJ1-1
DNA: TGCGCCAGCAGCTACCGACAGGGGTACACTGAAGCTTTCTTT
CDR3: CASSYRQGYTEAFF

size: -
V: TRBV27
D: TRBD2
length: 14
J: TRBJ2-7
DNA: TGTGCCAGCAGTTTAGCTAGCGGGAGAGGAGAGCAGTACTTC
CDR3: CASSLASGRGEQYF

size: -
V: TRBV28
D: TRBD1
length: 16
J: TRBJ1-1
DNA: TGTGCCAGCAGTTCCATGACAGGGCGCAGGAACACTGAAGCTTTCTTT
CDR3: CASSSMTGRRNTEAFF